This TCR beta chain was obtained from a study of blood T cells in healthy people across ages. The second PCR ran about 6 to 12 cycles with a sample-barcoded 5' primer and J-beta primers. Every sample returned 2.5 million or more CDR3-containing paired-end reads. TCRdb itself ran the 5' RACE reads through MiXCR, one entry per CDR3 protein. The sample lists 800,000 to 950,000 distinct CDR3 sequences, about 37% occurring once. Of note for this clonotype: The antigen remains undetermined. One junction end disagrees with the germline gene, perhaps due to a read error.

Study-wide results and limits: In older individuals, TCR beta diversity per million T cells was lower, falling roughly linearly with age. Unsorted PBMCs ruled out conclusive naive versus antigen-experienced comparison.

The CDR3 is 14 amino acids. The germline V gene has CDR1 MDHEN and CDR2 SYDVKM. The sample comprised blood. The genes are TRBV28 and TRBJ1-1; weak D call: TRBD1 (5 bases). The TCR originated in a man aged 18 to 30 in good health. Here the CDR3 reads CTSSLPTENTEAFF. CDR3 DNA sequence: TGTACCAGCAGTTTACCGACAGAGAACACTGAAGCTTTCTTT.